This TCR beta chain was identified in a study of T cell clones after liver transplantation. Study summary: TCRbeta sequencing after a pre-transplant mixed lymphocyte reaction identified graft-donor-reactive clones, later tracked in post-transplant blood. Until 12-24 months post-transplant, subjects got standard immunosuppression and no induction. At least one year of complete immunosuppression withdrawal without enzymes over twice normal defined tolerance.

Study-level points and caveats: In two subjects, few donor cells limited the measurable donor-reactive repertoire.

Method: immunoSEQ multiplex PCR; TCRdb's copy keeps in-frame clones and lacks some. Here the sample spans around 120,000 clones, just over 90% being singletons. In regard to this clone: The antigen is undetermined.

V was shortened by 3 bases and J by 0 bases, with 14 bases between the two germline ends. Germline CDR1 LGHNA, CDR2 YNFKEQ. CDR3 length: 17 amino acids. The material sequenced was CD4+ T cells from blood, taken 12 months after liver transplant. The receptor was derived from a human patient who received a liver transplant. Some T cells may be graft donor cells. The chain recombines TRBV4-2 with TRBJ2-2; D might be TRBD2 (6 bases). The CDR3 is CASSHPPGLPNTGELFF. In DNA form, the CDR3 reads TGTGCCAGCAGCCACCCCCCGGGACTCCCGAACACCGGGGAGCTGTTTTTT.